Presented here are 9 T cell receptor beta chains from one specimen sequenced in a study of blood T cell repertoires in COVID-19. Here immunoSEQ multiplex PCR was the method, and the copy in TCRdb shows in-frame clones only, minus some. The table includes fewer than 60,000 clones, approximately 82% detected once. The sequencing input was peripheral blood. Receptors originate from a human donor in a cohort sampled during active COVID-19.

V usage is TRBV5-1 and J usage is TRBJ1-2; perhaps TRBD1 as D (6 bases). The CDR3 has 14 amino acids. From germline, CDR1 is SGHRS and CDR2 YFSETQ. V lost 4 bases, J lost 5 bases, and 15 bases lay in between. In DNA, the CDR3 is TGCGCCAGCAGCCCCAGGGCCGGACAGTATGGCTACACCTTC. As protein: CASSPRAGQYGYTF.

The chain has TRBV11-1 and TRBJ2-7, with no clear D. V dropped 2 bases and J dropped 0 bases, with 8 bases sitting between them. The CDR3 length is 14 residues. Germline V gene data show CDR1 as SGHAT and CDR2 as FQDESV (reference sequence). CDR3 residues: CASSLRLDSYEQYF. The CDR3 bases are TGTGCCAGCAGCTTAAGGCTAGACTCCTACGAGCAGTACTTC. Based on the CDR3 plus reference TRBV11-1 and TRBJ2-7, the full variable domain is EAEVAQSPRYKITEKSQAVAFWCDPISGHATLYWYRQILGQGPELLVQFQDESVVDDSQLPKDRFSAERLKGVDSTLKIQPAELGDSAMYLCASSLRLDSYEQYFGPGTRLTVT.

The chain has TRBV13 and TRBJ2-2; 9 bases are a match to TRBD1. The germline V gene encodes CDR1 PRHDT and CDR2 FYEKMQ (reference sequence). CDR3 length equals 17 residues. V lost 0 bases to trimming and J lost 5 bases; unmatched junction nucleotides: 7. CDR3: CASSLGRGQGWTGELFF. The CDR3 DNA reads TGTGCCAGCAGCTTAGGCCGGGGACAGGGTTGGACCGGGGAGCTGTTTTTT.

This chain uses TRBV24-1 with TRBJ2-3; possible D gene TRBD1, 7 bases. Germline lookup yields CDR1 KGHDR and CDR2 SFDVKD. Trimming removed 4 bases from V and 9 bases from J, with 13 bases in between. The CDR3 runs to 13 residues. CDR3 DNA sequence: TGTGCCACCAGTGACTCCCCAGGGGGGACGCAGTATTTT. It is translated as CATSDSPGGTQYF.

A few counts support this clone. The rearrangement uses TRBV12-5 and TRBJ1-5; D unresolved. The CDR3 contains 14 residues. V lost 0 bases and J 6 bases, leaving 9 bases between the germline ends. The germline CDR1 and CDR2 sequences are LGHNT and FRNRAP. The CDR3: CASGLVPGGQPQHF. The CDR3 nucleotides read TGTGCTAGTGGTTTGGTACCAGGAGGTCAGCCCCAGCATTTT.

This chain joins TRBV7-2 and TRBJ2-7; 7 bases line up with TRBD2. The V and J ends lost 2 bases and 0 bases, in that order; junction bases with no gene match: 7. CDR3 length equals 16 residues. Germline V lookup: CDR1 SGHTA, CDR2 FQGNSA. The CDR3 reads CASSLSGAGSSYEQYF. Written as DNA, the CDR3 is TGTGCCAGCAGCTTAAGCGGGGCGGGGTCCTCCTACGAGCAGTACTTC.

This clone turned up a few times. This chain joins TRBV5-5 and TRBJ1-5, with 7 bases that match TRBD1. After removal of 0 bases from V and 6 bases from J, the junction contained 3 bases not matched to a gene. The CDR3 is 14 residues long. Germline assignment: CDR1 SGHKS and CDR2 YYEKEE (reference sequence). CDR3 sequence (DNA): TGTGCCAGCAGCTTGGGTAGGGACAGTCAGCCCCAGCATTTT. Its protein is CASSLGRDSQPQHF.

This clone was seen a handful of times. V is TRBV5-6 and J is TRBJ1-1, with TRBD1 identical over 7 bases. The CDR3 runs 15 residues. The V gene end was trimmed by 2 bases and the J gene end by 1 base; junction bases not matched to a gene: 5. Per germline, CDR1 SGHDT and CDR2 YYEEEE. This chain's CDR3 is CASSFSDRANTEAFF. For the CDR3, the DNA is TGTGCCAGCAGCTTCTCCGACAGGGCGAACACTGAAGCTTTCTTT.

The chain couples TRBV2 to TRBJ2-4, with 7 bases identical to TRBD1. The CDR3 spans 13 residues. Per germline, CDR1 SNHLY and CDR2 FYNNEI. J lost 4 bases, V lost 10 bases, and 7 bases had no gene match. CDR3 sequence reads: CATTGQEKNIQYF. CDR3 in DNA: TGTGCCACCACAGGACAGGAGAAAAACATTCAGTACTTC.